These 7 T cell receptor beta chains came from one sample sequenced in a study of blood T cell repertoires in COVID-19. This table comes from immunoSEQ multiplex PCR, and its TCRdb copy is limited to in-frame clones, with some not included. The profile shows some 430,000 clones, roughly 88% of them singletons. Sequencing was done on a sample of PBMCs or T cells enriched from blood (not recorded which). These receptors came from a man between 18 and 29 years old who had recovered from COVID-19.

The chain recombines TRBV5-4 with TRBJ2-2; 9 bases map to TRBD1. This CDR3 has 16 amino acids. V was pared by 4 bases and J by 4 bases, with 8 bases of the junction left unmatched. The germline CDR1 and CDR2 sequences are SGHNT and YYREEE (reference sequence). In nucleotides, the CDR3 is TGTGCCAGCAGCCTAGGCGGGACAGGGAGCACCGGGGAGCTGTTTTTT. Translating gives CASSLGGTGSTGELFF.

This chain uses TRBV27 with TRBJ2-1; 14 bases are shared with TRBD2. The CDR3 runs 16 residues. Germline V CDR1 and CDR2: MNHEY, SMNVEV (reference sequence). Trimming at V came to 1 base and at J to 9 bases, leaving 5 bases not matched to a gene. For the CDR3, the DNA is TGTGCCAGCAGTTTATTGACTAGCGGGGGGGCCCGTGAGCAGTTCTTC. It translates to CASSLLTSGGAREQFF.

This rearrangement joins TRBV19 to TRBJ1-5; a weak D match, TRBD1 (5 bases). The CDR3 runs to 17 residues. V lost 0 bases, J lost 0 bases, and 12 bases lay in between. Germline CDR1 is LNHDA and CDR2 is SQIVND (reference sequence). The CDR3 DNA reads as TGTGCCAGTAGTATAGATATGGCAGGACATAGCAATCAGCCCCAGCATTTT. Translation gives CASSIDMAGHSNQPQHF. The full variable domain, in which reference TRBV19 and TRBJ1-5 provide the parts outside the CDR3, is DGGITQSPKYLFRKEGQNVTLSCEQNLNHDAMYWYRQDPGQGLRLIYYSQIVNDFQKGDIAEGYSVSREKKESFPLTVTSAQKNPTAFYLCASSIDMAGHSNQPQHFGDGTRLSIL.

In nucleotides, the CDR3 is TGTGCCAGCAGCCGGAACAGGGGGGATCTGGATGGCTACACCTTC. As protein: CASSRNRGDLDGYTF. This chain connects TRBV7-9 to TRBJ1-2; 8 nucleotides agree with TRBD1. Germline V lookup: CDR1 SEHNR, CDR2 FQNEAQ (reference sequence). This CDR3 is 15 amino acids long. Trimming at V came to 5 bases and at J to 6 bases, leaving 11 bases not matched to a gene.

This rearrangement joins TRBV7-2 to TRBJ1-5; D call uncertain. Germline CDR1 reads SGHTA; CDR2 reads FQGNSA. This CDR3 spans 15 amino acids. Trimming left V 1 base short and J 5 bases short, with 12 bases between. In nucleotides, the CDR3 is TGTGCCAGCAGCTTAGTCGGGAGAGCCCATCAGCCCCAGCATTTT. Translating gives CASSLVGRAHQPQHF. The variable domain in full, completed from reference TRBV7-2 and TRBJ1-5, reads GAGVSQSPSNKVTEKGKDVELRCDPISGHTALYWYRQSLGQGLEFLIYFQGNSAPDKSGLPSDRFSAERTGGSVSTLTIQRTQQEDSAVYLCASSLVGRAHQPQHFGDGTRLSIL.

In DNA, the CDR3 is TGTGCCTGGAGTGGGTCGGACAGTTCAGTAGGCCACTTT. The encoded protein is CAWSGSDSSVGHF. V and J are TRBV30 and TRBJ1-6, with D perhaps TRBD1 (6 bases). Trimming left V 1 base short and J 18 bases short, with 19 bases between. Germline V gives CDR1 GTSNPN, CDR2 SVGIG (reference sequence). The length of the CDR3 is 13 residues.

V usage is TRBV29-1 and J usage is TRBJ2-2; D may be TRBD2 (7 bases). Trimming removed 2 bases at V and 4 bases at J, with 17 bases between. Germline CDR1 is SQVTM and CDR2 is ANQGSEA. The CDR3 is made up of 16 amino acids. The CDR3, as DNA: TGCAGCGTTGAATCATGGCGGGGGCGAGGCACCGGGGAGCTGTTTTTT. Protein: CSVESWRGRGTGELFF.